Reported below is one T cell receptor (beta chain). These data come from a study of CD8 T cells in Susac syndrome. An input of about 0.45 to 1 ug of RNA was subjected to reverse transcription using random hexamers. TCRdb redid the calling of the immunoSEQ multiplex PCR reads with MiXCR, one entry per CDR3 protein. Altogether over 150,000 distinct CDR3 sequences are present, about 94% being singletons, with the ten largest covering 0.099%. The germline V gene has CDR1 LNHNV and CDR2 YYDKDF (reference sequence). The CDR3 totals 16 residues. J was trimmed by 3 bases and V by 0 bases; bases with no gene match: 5.

The clonotype was recovered from a human donor with Susac syndrome. Sequenced: CD4+ T cells from PBMCs. The chain carries TRBV15 and TRBJ2-7; 10 bases line up with TRBD2. This CDR3 reads CATSRDSGRIVYEQYF. DNA for the CDR3: TGTGCCACCAGCAGAGATAGCGGGAGGATAGTCTACGAGCAGTACTTC.